A single sample is the source of the 21 T cell receptor beta chains below, sequenced in a study of blood T cell repertoires in COVID-19. Assay used: immunoSEQ multiplex PCR; TCRdb lists only in-frame clones, some missing. Of a few hundred thousand clones detected, 75% to 90% appear once; the ten largest clones hold approximately 2.5%. Sequenced sample: PBMCs or T cells enriched from blood (not recorded which). Every receptor here comes from a woman between 18 and 30 years old who had recovered from COVID-19.

The chain links TRBV19 to TRBJ1-1; D is undetermined. CDR1 is LNHDA and CDR2 is SQIVND in the germline V gene (reference sequence). The ends were cut back, 6 bases at V and 2 bases at J, with 10 bases in the middle. The CDR3 is 13 amino acids. CDR3 amino acids: CASSVGENTEAFF. CDR3 nucleotide sequence: TGTGCCAGTAGCGTAGGAGAAAACACTGAAGCTTTCTTT.

The chain uses TRBV3-1 (or the pseudogene TRBV3-2) and TRBJ2-3, with 9 bases that match TRBD2. With 2 bases clipped from V and 2 bases from J, the junction kept 8 bases outside the gene matches. Germline V gives CDR1 LGHDT, CDR2 YNNKEL (reference sequence). The CDR3 extends over 17 amino acids. The CDR3 is CASSQSILAGPTDTQYF. CDR3 in DNA: TGTGCCAGCAGCCAATCGATTCTAGCGGGGCCCACAGATACGCAGTATTTT.

This chain links TRBV6-5 with TRBJ1-3, with TRBD1 identical over 7 bases. Germline V gives CDR1 MNHEY, CDR2 SVGAGI. The length of the CDR3 is 16 residues. V lost 4 bases, J lost 0 bases, and 6 bases stayed unmatched. The CDR3 sequence is CASSWDSLSSGNTIYF. The CDR3 DNA reads as TGTGCCAGCAGTTGGGACAGTCTTAGCTCTGGAAACACCATATATTTT.

The genes are TRBV3-1 (or the pseudogene TRBV3-2) and TRBJ1-2, with D uncertain. V dropped 3 bases and J dropped 6 bases, with 8 bases sitting between them. The CDR3 length is 12 residues. Germline CDR1 reads LGHDT; CDR2 reads YNNKEL (reference sequence). The CDR3 spells CASSHSGDGYTF. The CDR3 DNA is TGTGCCAGCAGCCATTCCGGGGATGGCTACACCTTC.

The chain couples TRBV28 to TRBJ1-2, with D tentatively TRBD1 (6 bases). The CDR3 contains 14 residues. Deletions cut 3 bases from V and 7 bases from J, with 15 bases between. Germline-derived CDR1 and CDR2 are MDHEN and SYDVKM. CDR3 region: CASSLTGRLGGYTF. CDR3 DNA: TGTGCCAGCAGTTTGACAGGCCGGCTAGGTGGCTACACCTTC.

This sequence joins TRBV28 and TRBJ1-1; D unresolved. V gave up 5 bases and J gave up 10 bases, with 23 bases separating them. CDR1 and CDR2 (germline): MDHEN, SYDVKM. The CDR3 spans 15 residues. This CDR3 reads CASSQLLRPGSGAFF. The CDR3 DNA reads as TGTGCCAGCAGTCAACTCTTACGACCGGGGTCAGGAGCTTTCTTT.

This clone was counted only a few times. The chain combines TRBV3-1 (or the pseudogene TRBV3-2) with TRBJ1-5; no reliable D call. The CDR3 totals 15 residues. The germline V and J ends were trimmed by 1 base and 0 bases, with 7 bases remaining between them. Germline values: CDR1 LGHDT, CDR2 YNNKEL (reference sequence). The CDR3 loop is CASSQVAGSNQPQHF. CDR3 nucleotide sequence: TGTGCCAGCAGCCAAGTCGCAGGTAGCAATCAGCCCCAGCATTTT.

The table lists this clone with a count of one. The V gene is TRBV15, the J gene TRBJ1-1; D possibly corresponds to TRBD1 (6 bases). The CDR3 length is 15 residues. V lost 2 bases, J lost 8 bases, and 18 bases lay in between. Germline CDR1 LNHNV, CDR2 YYDKDF (reference sequence). Here the CDR3 DNA reads TGTGCCACCAGCAGACCACTCAGGGGAGTTACAGAAGCTTTCTTT. Translated, it gives CATSRPLRGVTEAFF.

This chain joins TRBV14 and TRBJ2-1, with 10 bases that match TRBD2. CDR1 and CDR2 from the germline V gene are SGHDN and FVKESK. Trimming took 0 bases from V and 7 from J; bases not matched to a gene: 6. The CDR3 length is 16 residues. Here the CDR3 DNA reads TGTGCCAGCAGCCAAGATCACGGGACTAGCGCTAATGAGCAGTTCTTC. Translating it yields CASSQDHGTSANEQFF.

This clone was counted once. J is TRBJ2-6 and V is TRBV10-3, with D possibly TRBD1 on 6 matching bases. Germline V lookup: CDR1 ENHRY, CDR2 SYGVKD. The V and J ends lost 3 bases and 2 bases respectively, with 8 bases between them. The CDR3 spans 15 residues. DNA of the CDR3: TGTGCCATCAGTGACCGACAGGCTGGGGCCAACGTCCTGACTTTC. It translates to CAISDRQAGANVLTF.

This chain joins TRBV18 and TRBJ1-1; TRBD1 matches 7 bases. The CDR3 is 16 amino acids. Germline V gene sequence: CDR1 KGHSH, CDR2 LQKENI. V dropped 6 bases and J dropped 0; count of bases not matched to a gene: 10. The CDR3 nucleotides read TGTGCCAGCTCCCCCGGGACAGCATATCTGAACACTGAAGCTTTCTTT. Encoded protein: CASSPGTAYLNTEAFF. The whole variable domain, filled in from reference TRBV18 and TRBJ1-1, reads NAGVMQNPRHLVRRRGQEARLRCSPMKGHSHVYWYRQLPEEGLKFMVYLQKENIIDESGMPKERFSAEFPKEGPSILRIQQVVRGDSAAYFCASSPGTAYLNTEAFFGQGTRLTVV.

The chain employs TRBV19 and TRBJ1-2; weak D call: TRBD1 (5 bases). Germline values: CDR1 LNHDA, CDR2 SQIVND (reference sequence). This CDR3 comprises 15 residues. Between the trimmed V and J ends, which lost 7 bases and 6 bases, there was a span of 21 bases. The CDR3 protein is CASTLLAREGDGYTF. Here the CDR3 DNA reads TGTGCCAGTACCCTCCTGGCCAGGGAGGGAGATGGCTACACCTTC.

The rearrangement uses TRBV3-1 (or the pseudogene TRBV3-2) and TRBJ1-1; TRBD1 aligns across 10 bases. The junction had 2 bases not matched to a gene; V was cut back by 4 bases and J by 6 bases. The CDR3 spans 13 residues. Germline loops: CDR1 LGHDT, CDR2 YNNKEL (reference sequence). As DNA, the CDR3 is TGTGCCAGCAGCCGTGGACAGGGGGCTGAAGCTTTCTTT. Translating it yields CASSRGQGAEAFF.

V is TRBV21-1 and J is TRBJ2-7; the table's D call, TRBD1, was not checked against the DNA. TRBV21-1 is reported as a pseudogene. The CDR3 has 13 amino acids. CDR3 sequence reads: CASHRGGSYEQYF. The CDR3 nucleotides are TGTGCCAGCCACAGGGGTGGATCCTACGAGCAGTACTTC.

This chain links TRBV7-2 with TRBJ1-5, with D perhaps TRBD1 (5 bases). This CDR3 region has 14 residues. Trimming shortened V by 4 bases and J by 4 bases, and 11 bases separated the two germline ends. Per the germline V gene, CDR1 is SGHTA and CDR2 is FQGNSA. The CDR3 region has the DNA TGTGCCAGCAGCTCGCAGGGTATTAATCAGCCCCAGCATTTT. Translating it yields CASSSQGINQPQHF.

The rearrangement links TRBV2 to TRBJ2-3, with TRBD1 matching 8 bases. V lost 6 bases, J lost 4 bases, and 9 bases stayed unmatched. Per the germline V gene, CDR1 is SNHLY and CDR2 is FYNNEI. The CDR3 is 15 amino acids. The CDR3 DNA is TGTGCCAGCAGAGAACAGGACAGGGTTTCAGATACGCAGTATTTT. As protein: CASREQDRVSDTQYF.

This clone was counted a single time. This chain links TRBV6-5 with TRBJ1-6; D possibly corresponds to TRBD1 (5 bases). From germline, CDR1 is MNHEY and CDR2 SVGAGI. Trimming shortened V by 0 bases and J by 6 bases, and 12 bases separated the two germline ends. This CDR3 has 16 residues. The CDR3 region is CASSYSVGATNSPLHF. In nucleotides, the CDR3 is TGTGCCAGCAGTTACTCCGTAGGGGCTACTAATTCACCCCTCCACTTT.

J is TRBJ1-1 and V is TRBV7-9, with D perhaps TRBD1 (6 bases). The CDR3 contains 15 residues. Looked up from germline, CDR1 is SEHNR and CDR2 is FQNEAQ (reference sequence). Trimming shortened V by 5 bases and J by 3 bases, and 16 bases separated the two germline ends. This chain's CDR3 is CASSHLQGGDTEAFF. The CDR3 bases are TGTGCCAGCAGCCATTTACAGGGTGGGGACACTGAAGCTTTCTTT.

This chain joins TRBV5-1 and TRBJ1-1; D uncertain. Germline values: CDR1 SGHRS, CDR2 YFSETQ. Between the trimmed V and J ends, which lost 1 base and 4 bases, there was a span of 8 bases. The CDR3 is made up of 13 amino acids. The CDR3 region is CASSLFGGTEAFF. The DNA of the CDR3 is TGCGCCAGCAGCTTGTTCGGAGGCACTGAAGCTTTCTTT.

V and J are TRBV27 and TRBJ1-5; 8 bases match TRBD1. V was pared by 4 bases and J by 3 bases, with 5 bases of the junction left unmatched. Germline-derived CDR1 and CDR2 are MNHEY and SMNVEV (reference sequence). The CDR3 totals 15 residues. In DNA, the CDR3 is TGTGCCAGCAGTTGGAGGACAGGGAACAATCAGCCCCAGCATTTT. Translation: CASSWRTGNNQPQHF.

The rearrangement joins TRBV28 to TRBJ1-6, with 7 bases aligning to TRBD1. Germline V lookup: CDR1 MDHEN, CDR2 SYDVKM. The length of the CDR3 is 14 residues. With 3 bases clipped from V and 6 bases from J, the junction kept 2 bases outside the gene matches. The CDR3 reads CASSFPGGNSPLHF. CDR3 sequence (DNA): TGTGCCAGCAGTTTCCCAGGGGGTAATTCACCCCTCCACTTT.